The 10 T cell receptor beta chains given below trace back to one sample, sequenced in a study of regulatory T cells in long-lasting Graves disease. Time point of the sample: newly diagnosed GD, antithyroid drugs for less than 3 months. Researchers made the TCR library from RNA that was extracted from PBMCs. Arm-PCR of CDR3 regions and iRepertoire HTBI primers were the basis on which TCR beta libraries were built. TCRdb redid the calling of the multiplex PCR reads with MiXCR, one entry per CDR3 protein. The sample has around 450,000 distinct CDR3 sequences; more than 12% are singletons. The same sample was also studied in work on T cells in Graves' hyperthyroidism and ophthalmopathy.

Source: peripheral blood mononuclear cells (PBMCs), taken at new diagnosis, from a patient treated with antithyroid drugs. Receptors were obtained from a woman under 40 with Graves disease.

Concerning this clonotype itself: This clone may be a read error of a much larger clone one base away. This chain joins TRBV7-3 and TRBJ1-2; 7 nucleotides line up with TRBD1. The CDR3 runs to 16 residues. Germline-derived CDR1 and CDR2 are SGHTA and FQGTGA. The CDR3 DNA reads TGTGCCAGCAGCCTAACCCCCGACAGGGCGGGCTATGGCTACACCTTC. Its translation: CASSLTPDRAGYGYTF. Based on the CDR3 plus reference TRBV7-3 and TRBJ1-2, the full variable domain is GAGVSQTPSNKVTEKGKYVELRCDPISGHTALYWYRQSLGQGPEFLIYFQGTGAADDSGLPNDRFFAVRPEGSVSTLKIQRTERGDSAVYLCASSLTPDRAGYGYTFGSGTRLTVV.

This clonotype was detected only a few times. The chain is built from TRBV28 and TRBJ1-5; possible D gene TRBD1, 6 bases. CDR1 is MDHEN and CDR2 is SYDVKM in the germline V gene. The CDR3 consists of 17 residues. Trimming stripped 6 bases from V and 3 bases from J, with 21 bases between. The CDR3 spells CASSPSSEGGLNQPQHF. DNA for the CDR3: TGTGCCAGCAGCCCCTCATCCGAGGGGGGCCTCAATCAGCCCCAGCATTTT.

For this clonotype: This could be a read error, since a much larger clone is one nucleotide away. The rearrangement joins TRBV6-2 or TRBV6-3 to TRBJ2-7, with 10 bases lining up with TRBD2. There are 15 residues in the CDR3. V was clipped by 4 bases and J by 0 bases; unmatched bases: 3. From germline, CDR1 is MNHEY and CDR2 SVGEGT. In DNA, the CDR3 is TGTGCCAGCAGTTGCTCTAGCGGGAGCTCCTACGAGCAGTACTTC. As protein: CASSCSSGSSYEQYF.

This chain uses TRBV6-2 or TRBV6-3 with TRBJ2-3; weak D call: TRBD1 (5 bases). CDR3 length equals 15 residues. Trimming pared 2 bases from V and 0 bases from J, leaving 9 bases between. Germline CDR1 is MNHEY and CDR2 is SVGEGT. The CDR3 nucleotides are TGTGCCAGCAGTTACGGGGCGGCTAGCACAGATACGCAGTATTTT. Protein sequence: CASSYGAASTDTQYF.

This clonotype was recorded a few times. The CDR3 DNA reads as TGTGCCAGCAGCGGGGACGGAAATAGCAATCAGCCCCAGCATTTT. Its protein product is CASSGDGNSNQPQHF. J is TRBJ1-5 and V is TRBV9, with D possibly being TRBD1 (5 bases). Trimming pared 3 bases from V and 0 bases from J, leaving 10 bases between. There are 15 residues in the CDR3. The germline V gene has CDR1 SGDLS and CDR2 YYNGEE.

This clonotype occurred many times. This sequence joins TRBV7-9 and TRBJ2-5, with D perhaps matching TRBD2 (6 bases). The ends were cut back, 3 bases at V and 2 bases at J, with 7 bases in the middle. The germline V gene has CDR1 SEHNR and CDR2 FQNEAQ (reference sequence). This CDR3 comprises 13 residues. CDR3: CASSFGGQETQYF. As DNA, the CDR3 is TGTGCCAGCAGCTTTGGAGGGCAAGAGACCCAGTACTTC.

This clonotype turned up a few times. This chain links TRBV4-2 with TRBJ2-7; weak D call: TRBD1 (6 bases). V was trimmed by 0 bases and J by 0 bases, leaving 21 bases between them. In germline, CDR1 is LGHNA, CDR2 YNFKEQ. This CDR3 has 19 residues. The CDR3 spells CASSQERRNRAGASYEQYF. The CDR3 bases are TGTGCCAGCAGCCAAGAAAGGCGAAATAGGGCAGGGGCCTCCTACGAGCAGTACTTC.

This clonotype has a count of ten or more. The V and J genes are TRBV12-3 or TRBV12-4 and TRBJ2-7, with TRBD2 identical over 8 bases. Trimming at V came to 7 bases and at J to 5 bases, leaving 10 bases not matched to a gene. The CDR3 covers 14 residues. The CDR3 spells CASKIGTSAHEQYF. For the CDR3, the DNA is TGTGCCAGCAAGATCGGGACTAGTGCCCACGAGCAGTACTTC.

This clonotype was recorded at least ten times. This rearrangement joins TRBV11-2 to TRBJ1-5, with a tentative D call TRBD1 (6 bases). The CDR3 is made up of 16 amino acids. The V end lost 1 base, the J end lost 3 bases, and 13 bases lay between the germline ends. From germline, CDR1 is SGHAT and CDR2 FQNNGV. Written as DNA, the CDR3 is TGTGCCAGCAGCTTAGTGCGGGGGGCGGACAATCAGCCCCAGCATTTT. It is translated as CASSLVRGADNQPQHF. Supplemented by reference TRBV11-2 and TRBJ1-5, the full variable domain reads EAGVAQSPRYKIIEKRQSVAFWCNPISGHATLYWYQQILGQGPKLLIQFQNNGVVDDSQLPKDRFSAERLKGVDSTLKIQPAKLEDSAVYLCASSLVRGADNQPQHFGDGTRLSIL.

In this sample, this clonotype turned up many times. The chain employs TRBV5-1 and TRBJ2-3; TRBD1 aligns across 7 bases. J gave up 1 base and V 4 bases, and 9 bases lay outside the gene matches. CDR1 and CDR2 (germline): SGHRS, YFSETQ. This CDR3 region has 16 residues. CDR3 sequence (DNA): TGCGCCAGCAGCCGGACAGGACTCGGGGGCACAGATACGCAGTATTTT. Translation: CASSRTGLGGTDTQYF.